This entry describes one TCR beta chain. This record belongs to a study of blood T cell repertoires in COVID-19. Study overall: Samples of COVID-19 (acute and convalescent) were obtained from the United States, Italy and Spain. Sample material is recorded as cDNA or gDNA derived from T cells, B-cell-depleted T cells, or PBMCs.

In the source study's methods: By means of reference gene primer amplification, nucleated cell counts were estimated. This table comes from immunoSEQ multiplex PCR, and its TCRdb copy is limited to in-frame clones, with some not included. The V and J calls and clone size were taken over from that table, and D and trimming were inferred from the DNA. The sample holds some 83,000 clones; 70% to 90% are singletons and the top ten take around 5.1%. This CDR3 is built from 16 residues. The germline V gene has CDR1 LGHDT and CDR2 YNNKEL (reference sequence). Trimming at V came to 2 bases and at J to 2 bases, leaving 1 base not matched to a gene.

The sequenced sample was peripheral blood. The sequence came from a woman older than 75 with active or convalescent COVID-19. The chain uses TRBV3-1 (or the pseudogene TRBV3-2) and TRBJ2-1, with 12 bases that match TRBD2. CDR3 DNA: TGTGCCAGCAGCCAACCTAGCGGGGGGGCCTACAATGAGCAGTTCTTC. This codes for CASSQPSGGAYNEQFF.